This T cell receptor (beta chain) came from a study of T cell responses to AZD1222 COVID-19 vaccine. Whole-study findings and limits: Clonal diversity was possibly underestimated, and the donors were mostly white British, with more females. Regions left unmutated in variants are reportedly the target of nearly half of spike-specific TCRs. CD4 TCRs covered the whole spike, strongest at regions 160-218 and 743-854.

This CDR3 region has 14 residues. The germline CDR1 and CDR2 sequences are SGHRS and YFSETQ. J lost 0 bases, V lost 3 bases, and 1 base had no gene match. About this clone: What it binds is unknown.

Pooled samples include second doses given at about 4 or 12 weeks. This table comes from immunoSEQ multiplex PCR, and its TCRdb copy is limited to in-frame clones, with some not included. In the table there are 100,000 to 120,000 clones, about 94% of which are singletons. J is TRBJ1-1 and V is TRBV5-1; 8 positions agree with TRBD1. The sample consisted of peripheral blood, taken 28 days after the second AZD1222 dose. The origin of this receptor is an adult who received the AZD1222 COVID-19 vaccine. CDR3 sequence: CASSWTGMNTEAFF. As DNA, the CDR3 is TGCGCCAGCAGCTGGACAGGGATGAACACTGAAGCTTTCTTT.